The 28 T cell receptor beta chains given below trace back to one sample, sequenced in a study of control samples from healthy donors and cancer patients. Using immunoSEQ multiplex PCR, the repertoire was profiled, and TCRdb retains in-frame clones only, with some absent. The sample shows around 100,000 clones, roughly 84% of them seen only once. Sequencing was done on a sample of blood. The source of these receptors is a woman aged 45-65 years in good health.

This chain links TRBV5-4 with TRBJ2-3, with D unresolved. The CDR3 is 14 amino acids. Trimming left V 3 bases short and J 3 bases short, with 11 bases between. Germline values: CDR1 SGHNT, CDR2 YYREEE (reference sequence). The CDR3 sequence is CASSSSMGTDTQYF. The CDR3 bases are TGTGCCAGCAGCTCCTCCATGGGTACAGATACGCAGTATTTT.

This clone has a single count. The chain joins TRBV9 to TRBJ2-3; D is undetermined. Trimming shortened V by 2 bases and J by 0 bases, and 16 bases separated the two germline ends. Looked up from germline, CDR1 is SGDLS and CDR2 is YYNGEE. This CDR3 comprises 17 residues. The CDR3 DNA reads TGTGCCAGCAGCGTGAGAGACGCACGTTCTAGCACAGATACGCAGTATTTT. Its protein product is CASSVRDARSSTDTQYF.

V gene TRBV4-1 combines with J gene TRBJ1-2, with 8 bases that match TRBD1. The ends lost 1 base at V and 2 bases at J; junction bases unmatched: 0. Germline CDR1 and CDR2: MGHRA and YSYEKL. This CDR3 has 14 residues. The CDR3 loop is CASSQGTGNYGYTF. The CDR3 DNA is TGCGCCAGCAGCCAAGGGACAGGGAACTATGGCTACACCTTC.

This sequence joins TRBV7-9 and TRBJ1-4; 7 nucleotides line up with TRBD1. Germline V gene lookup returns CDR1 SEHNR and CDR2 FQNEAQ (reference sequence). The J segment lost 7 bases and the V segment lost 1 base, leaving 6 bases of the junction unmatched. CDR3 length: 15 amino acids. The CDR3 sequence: CASSLGGTALEKLFF. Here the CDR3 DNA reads TGTGCCAGCAGCTTAGGGGGGACAGCTCTTGAAAAACTGTTTTTT.

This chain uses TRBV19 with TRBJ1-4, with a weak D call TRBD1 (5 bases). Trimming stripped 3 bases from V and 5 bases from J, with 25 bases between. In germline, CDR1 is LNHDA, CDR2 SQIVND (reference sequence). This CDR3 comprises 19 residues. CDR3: CASSISGRALLGENEKLFF. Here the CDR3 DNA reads TGTGCCAGTAGTATTTCGGGCAGGGCGCTCCTTGGGGAAAATGAAAAACTGTTTTTT.

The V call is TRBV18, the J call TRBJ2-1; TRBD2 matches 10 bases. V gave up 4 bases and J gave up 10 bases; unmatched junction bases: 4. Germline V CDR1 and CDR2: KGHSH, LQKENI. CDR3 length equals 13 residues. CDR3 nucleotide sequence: TGTGCCAGCTCACAAGGACTAGCGGCAGAGCAGTTCTTC. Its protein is CASSQGLAAEQFF.

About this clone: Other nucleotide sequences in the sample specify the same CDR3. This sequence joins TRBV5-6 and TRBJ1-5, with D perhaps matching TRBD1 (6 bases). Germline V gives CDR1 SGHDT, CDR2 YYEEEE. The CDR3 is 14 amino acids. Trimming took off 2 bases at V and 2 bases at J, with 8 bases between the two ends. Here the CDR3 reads CASSFQGRNQPQHF. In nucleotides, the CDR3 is TGTGCCAGCAGCTTTCAGGGGCGCAATCAGCCCCAGCATTTT.

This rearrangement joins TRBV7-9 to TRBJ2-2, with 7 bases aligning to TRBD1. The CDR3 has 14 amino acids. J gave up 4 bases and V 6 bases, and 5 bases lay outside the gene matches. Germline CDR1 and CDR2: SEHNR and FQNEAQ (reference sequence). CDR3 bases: TGTGCCAGCAGTTCCGGGACAGCCACCGGGGAGCTGTTTTTT. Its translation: CASSSGTATGELFF.

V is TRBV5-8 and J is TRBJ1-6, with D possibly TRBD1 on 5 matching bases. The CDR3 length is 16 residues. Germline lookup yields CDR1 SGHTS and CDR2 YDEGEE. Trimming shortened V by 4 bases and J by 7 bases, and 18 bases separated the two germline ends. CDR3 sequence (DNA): TGTGCCAGCAGCGCACGGACGGGACTAGGGAATTCACCCCTCCACTTT. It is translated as CASSARTGLGNSPLHF.

CDR3 residues: CASSPNLQGPFATNEKLFF. CDR3 in DNA: TGTGCCAGCTCACCGAACTTGCAGGGTCCCTTTGCAACTAATGAAAAACTGTTTTTT. The V call is TRBV18, the J call TRBJ1-4; weak D call: TRBD1 (5 bases). CDR1 and CDR2 (germline): KGHSH, LQKENI. There are 19 residues in the CDR3. The V and J ends lost 3 bases and 0 bases respectively, with 20 bases between them.

The CDR3 is CASSTRQEGADTQYF. The CDR3 DNA reads TGCGCCAGCAGTACCCGGCAGGAGGGTGCGGATACGCAGTATTTT. The V call is TRBV10-1, the J call TRBJ2-3, with D tentatively TRBD2 (6 bases). The CDR3 totals 15 residues. Germline CDR1 and CDR2: WNHNN and SYGVQD (reference sequence). Trimming stripped 5 bases from V and 6 bases from J, with 18 bases between.

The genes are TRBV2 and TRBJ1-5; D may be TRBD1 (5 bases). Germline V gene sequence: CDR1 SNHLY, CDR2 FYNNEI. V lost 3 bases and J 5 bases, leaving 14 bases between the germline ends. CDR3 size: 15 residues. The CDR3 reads CASSEPGTIHQPQHF. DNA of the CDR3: TGTGCCAGCAGTGAGCCCGGGACGATCCATCAGCCCCAGCATTTT.

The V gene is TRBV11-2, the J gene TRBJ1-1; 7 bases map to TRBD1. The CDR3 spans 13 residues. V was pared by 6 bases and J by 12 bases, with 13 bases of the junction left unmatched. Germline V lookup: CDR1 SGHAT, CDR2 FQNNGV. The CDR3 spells CASSPGGPRVTFF. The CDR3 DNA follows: TGTGCCAGCAGTCCAGGGGGGCCCAGGGTAACTTTCTTT.

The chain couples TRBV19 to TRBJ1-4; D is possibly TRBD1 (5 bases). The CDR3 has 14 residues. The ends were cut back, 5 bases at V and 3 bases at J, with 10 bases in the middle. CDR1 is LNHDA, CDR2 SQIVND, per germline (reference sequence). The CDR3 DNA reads TGTGCCAGTAGTCAACAGGTTTCTAATGAAAAACTGTTTTTT. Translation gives CASSQQVSNEKLFF.

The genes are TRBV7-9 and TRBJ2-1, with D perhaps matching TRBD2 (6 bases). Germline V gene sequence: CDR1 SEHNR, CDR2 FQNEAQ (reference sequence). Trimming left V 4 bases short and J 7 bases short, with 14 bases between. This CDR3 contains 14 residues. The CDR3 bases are TGTGCCAGCAGCTCCTATAACCGGGGGAATGAGCAGTTCTTC. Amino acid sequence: CASSSYNRGNEQFF. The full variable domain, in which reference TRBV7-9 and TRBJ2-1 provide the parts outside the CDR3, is DTGVSQNPRHKITKRGQNVTFRCDPISEHNRLYWYRQTLGQGPEFLTYFQNEAQLEKSRLLSDRFSAERPKGSFSTLEIQRTEQGDSAMYLCASSSYNRGNEQFFGPGTRLTVL.

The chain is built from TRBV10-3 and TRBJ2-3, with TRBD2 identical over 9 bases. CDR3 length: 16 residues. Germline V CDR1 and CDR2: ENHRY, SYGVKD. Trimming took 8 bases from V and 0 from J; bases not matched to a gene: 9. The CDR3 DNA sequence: TGTGCCATCTCCAGGGCGCGGGGGGGGAGCACAGATACGCAGTATTTT. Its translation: CAISRARGGSTDTQYF.

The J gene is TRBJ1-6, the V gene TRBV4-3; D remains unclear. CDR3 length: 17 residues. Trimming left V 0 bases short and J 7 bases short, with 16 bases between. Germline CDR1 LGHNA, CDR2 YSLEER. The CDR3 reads CASSQDVARATNSPLHF. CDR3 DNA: TGCGCCAGCAGCCAAGATGTGGCACGGGCCACAAATTCACCCCTCCACTTT.

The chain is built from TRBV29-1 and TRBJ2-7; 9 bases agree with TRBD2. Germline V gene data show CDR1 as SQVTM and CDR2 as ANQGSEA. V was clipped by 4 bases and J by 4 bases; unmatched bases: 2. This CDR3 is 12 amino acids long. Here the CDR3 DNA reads TGCAGCGTTGGACTAGCGGATTACGAGCAGTACTTC. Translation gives CSVGLADYEQYF.

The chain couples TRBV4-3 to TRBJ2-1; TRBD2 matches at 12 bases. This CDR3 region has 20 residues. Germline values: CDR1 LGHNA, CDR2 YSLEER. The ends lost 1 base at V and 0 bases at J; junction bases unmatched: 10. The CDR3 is CASSQGPGLAGRNSYNEQFF. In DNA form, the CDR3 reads TGCGCCAGCAGCCAAGGCCCCGGACTAGCGGGAAGGAACTCCTACAATGAGCAGTTCTTC.

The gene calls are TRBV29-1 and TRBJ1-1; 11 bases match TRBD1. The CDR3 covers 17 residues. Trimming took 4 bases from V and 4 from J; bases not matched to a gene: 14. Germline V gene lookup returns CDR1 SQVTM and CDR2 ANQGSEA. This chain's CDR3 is CSVVYRGQGARGTEAFF. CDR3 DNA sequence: TGCAGCGTTGTTTATCGTGGACAGGGGGCGCGGGGCACTGAAGCTTTCTTT. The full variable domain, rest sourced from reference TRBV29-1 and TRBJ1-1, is SAVISQKPSRDICQRGTSLTIQCQVDSQVTMMFWYRQQPGQSLTLIATANQGSEATYESGFVIDKFPISRPNLTFSTLTVSNMSPEDSSIYLCSVVYRGQGARGTEAFFGQGTRLTVV.

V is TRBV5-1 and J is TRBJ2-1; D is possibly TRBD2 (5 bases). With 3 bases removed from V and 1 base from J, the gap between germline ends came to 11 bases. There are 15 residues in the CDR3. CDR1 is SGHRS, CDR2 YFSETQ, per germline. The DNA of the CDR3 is TGCGCCAGCAGCTGGGAGATGGGGTCCTACAATGAGCAGTTCTTC. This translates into CASSWEMGSYNEQFF.

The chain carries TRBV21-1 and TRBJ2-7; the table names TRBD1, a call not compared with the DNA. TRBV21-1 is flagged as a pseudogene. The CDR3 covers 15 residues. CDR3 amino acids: CASSRAGQGANEQYV. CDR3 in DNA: TGTGCCAGCAGCAGGGCGGGACAGGGGGCCAACGAGCAGTACGTC.

CDR3 in amino acids: CASSFSPQREETQYF. The CDR3 coding sequence is TGTGCCAGCAGCTTTTCTCCCCAGCGGGAAGAGACCCAGTACTTC. This chain links TRBV5-5 with TRBJ2-5; D is perhaps TRBD2 (6 bases). This CDR3 comprises 15 residues. The germline V gene has CDR1 SGHKS and CDR2 YYEKEE (reference sequence). Deletions cut 2 bases from V and 3 bases from J, with 14 bases between.

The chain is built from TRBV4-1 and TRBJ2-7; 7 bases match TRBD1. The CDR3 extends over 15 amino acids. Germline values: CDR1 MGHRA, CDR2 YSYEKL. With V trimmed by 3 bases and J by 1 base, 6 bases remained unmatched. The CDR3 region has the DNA TGCGCCAGCAGCCAGGCCGGGACAGCATCCTACGAGCAGTACTTC. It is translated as CASSQAGTASYEQYF.

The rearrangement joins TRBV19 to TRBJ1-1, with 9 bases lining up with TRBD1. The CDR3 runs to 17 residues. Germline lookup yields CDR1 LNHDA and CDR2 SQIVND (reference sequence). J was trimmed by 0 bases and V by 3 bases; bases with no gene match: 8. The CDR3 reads CASSIHRDRALNTEAFF. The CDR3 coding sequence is TGTGCCAGTAGTATCCACCGGGACAGGGCTTTGAACACTGAAGCTTTCTTT.

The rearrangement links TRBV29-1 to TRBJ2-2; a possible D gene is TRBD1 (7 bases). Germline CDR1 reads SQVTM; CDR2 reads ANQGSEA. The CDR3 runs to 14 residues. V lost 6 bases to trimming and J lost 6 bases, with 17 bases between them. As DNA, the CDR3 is TGCAGCGTCCAGGGGGGCTATGGCCCCGGGGAGCTGTTTTTT. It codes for CSVQGGYGPGELFF.

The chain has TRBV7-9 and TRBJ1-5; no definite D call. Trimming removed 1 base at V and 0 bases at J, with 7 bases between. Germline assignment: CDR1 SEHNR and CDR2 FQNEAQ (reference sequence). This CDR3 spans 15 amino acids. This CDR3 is CASSLGGVSNQPQHF. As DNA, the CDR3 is TGTGCCAGCAGCTTAGGCGGGGTTAGCAATCAGCCCCAGCATTTT.

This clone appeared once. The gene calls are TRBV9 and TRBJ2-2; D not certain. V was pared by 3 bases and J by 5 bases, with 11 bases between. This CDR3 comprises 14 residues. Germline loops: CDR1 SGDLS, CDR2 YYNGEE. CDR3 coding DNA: TGTGCCAGCAGCGCGTGGAGTGGGACCGGGGAGCTGTTTTTT. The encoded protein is CASSAWSGTGELFF.